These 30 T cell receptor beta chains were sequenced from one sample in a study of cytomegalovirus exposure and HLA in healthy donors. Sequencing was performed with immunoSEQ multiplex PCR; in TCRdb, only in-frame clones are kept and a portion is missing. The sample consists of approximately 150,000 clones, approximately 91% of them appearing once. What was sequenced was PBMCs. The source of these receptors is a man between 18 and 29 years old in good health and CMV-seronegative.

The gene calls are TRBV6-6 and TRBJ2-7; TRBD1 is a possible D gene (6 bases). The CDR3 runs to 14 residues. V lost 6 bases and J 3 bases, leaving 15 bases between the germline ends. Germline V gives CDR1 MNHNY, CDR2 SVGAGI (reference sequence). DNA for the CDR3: TGTGCCAGCAGAGAAGACATACAGGGCTACGAGCAGTACTTC. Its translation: CASREDIQGYEQYF.

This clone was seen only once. CDR3 residues: CASLPRQGAAEAFF. The CDR3 DNA reads TGTGCCAGCCTACCTAGACAGGGGGCGGCTGAAGCTTTCTTT. The rearrangement links TRBV27 to TRBJ1-1; the match to TRBD1 covers 10 bases. V trimming: 8 bases; J trimming: 6 bases; junction bases outside the gene matches: 9. The CDR3 has 14 amino acids. Germline CDR1 is MNHEY and CDR2 is SMNVEV (reference sequence).

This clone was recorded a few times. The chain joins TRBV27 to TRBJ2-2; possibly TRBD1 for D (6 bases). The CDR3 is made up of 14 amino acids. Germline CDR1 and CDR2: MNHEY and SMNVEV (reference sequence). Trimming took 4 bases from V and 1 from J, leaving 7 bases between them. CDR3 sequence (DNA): TGTGCCAGCAGTTGGGGACAGAACACCGGGGAGCTGTTTTTT. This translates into CASSWGQNTGELFF.

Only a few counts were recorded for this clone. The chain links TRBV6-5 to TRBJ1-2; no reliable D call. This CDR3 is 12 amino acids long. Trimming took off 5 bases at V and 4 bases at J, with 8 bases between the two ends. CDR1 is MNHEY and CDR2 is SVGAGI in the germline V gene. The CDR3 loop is CASSETGYGYTF. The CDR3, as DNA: TGTGCCAGCAGTGAGACTGGCTATGGCTACACCTTC.

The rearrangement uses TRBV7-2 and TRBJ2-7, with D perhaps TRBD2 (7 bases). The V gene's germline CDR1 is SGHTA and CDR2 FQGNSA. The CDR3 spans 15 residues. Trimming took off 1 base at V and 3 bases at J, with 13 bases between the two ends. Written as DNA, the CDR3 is TGTGCCAGCAGCTTAGGGCCAGGGGAGGGCTACGAGCAGTACTTC. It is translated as CASSLGPGEGYEQYF.

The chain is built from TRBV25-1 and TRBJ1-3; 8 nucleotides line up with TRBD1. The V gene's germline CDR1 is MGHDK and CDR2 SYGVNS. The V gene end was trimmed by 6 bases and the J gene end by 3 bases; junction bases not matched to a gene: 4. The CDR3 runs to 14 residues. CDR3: CASSTGTGGNTIYF. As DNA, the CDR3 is TGTGCCAGCAGCACTGGGACAGGTGGAAACACCATATATTTT.

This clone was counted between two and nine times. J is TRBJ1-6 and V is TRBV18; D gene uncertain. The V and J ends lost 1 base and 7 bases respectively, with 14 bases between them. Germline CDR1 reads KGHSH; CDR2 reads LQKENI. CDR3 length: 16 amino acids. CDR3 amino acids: CASSPRVLGSNSPLHF. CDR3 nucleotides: TGTGCCAGCTCACCACGGGTTCTGGGCAGCAATTCACCCCTCCACTTT.

CDR3: CASNEREAVNEQFF. The CDR3 coding sequence is TGTGCCAGCAACGAGCGGGAGGCGGTTAATGAGCAGTTCTTC. This sequence joins TRBV2 and TRBJ2-1; 9 bases align to TRBD2. Germline V gives CDR1 SNHLY, CDR2 FYNNEI. V shed 7 bases, J shed 7 bases, and the junction held 8 bases outside the gene matches. The length of the CDR3 is 14 residues. Looking up the rest from reference TRBV2 and TRBJ2-1 gives the full variable domain: EPEVTQTPSHQVTQMGQEVILRCVPISNHLYFYWYRQILGQKVEFLVSFYNNEISEKSEIFDDQFSVERPDGSNFTLKIRSTKLEDSAMYFCASNEREAVNEQFFGPGTRLTVL.

The CDR3 DNA reads as TGTGCCACCAGCATACAGGGGTTAGGGAATGAGCAGTTCTTC. This gives the protein CATSIQGLGNEQFF. This chain uses TRBV15 with TRBJ2-1; 7 nucleotides match TRBD1. CDR3 length equals 14 residues. V shed 4 bases, J shed 7 bases, and the junction held 7 bases outside the gene matches. Germline V CDR1 and CDR2: LNHNV, YYDKDF (reference sequence).

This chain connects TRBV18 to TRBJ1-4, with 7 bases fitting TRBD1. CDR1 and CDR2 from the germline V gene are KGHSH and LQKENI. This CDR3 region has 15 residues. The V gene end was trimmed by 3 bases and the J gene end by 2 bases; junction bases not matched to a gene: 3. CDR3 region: CASSPTGVTNEKLFF. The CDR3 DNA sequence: TGTGCCAGCTCACCCACAGGGGTCACTAATGAAAAACTGTTTTTT.

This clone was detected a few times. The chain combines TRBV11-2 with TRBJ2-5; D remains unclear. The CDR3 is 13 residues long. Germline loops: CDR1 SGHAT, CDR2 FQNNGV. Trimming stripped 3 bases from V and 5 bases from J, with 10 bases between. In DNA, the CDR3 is TGTGCCAGCAGCTTTAGCAAGACGGAGACCCAGTACTTC. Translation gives CASSFSKTETQYF.

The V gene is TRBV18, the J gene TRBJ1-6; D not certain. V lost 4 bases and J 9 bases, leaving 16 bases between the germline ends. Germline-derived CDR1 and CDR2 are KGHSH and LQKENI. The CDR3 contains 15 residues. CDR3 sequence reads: CASSLNSELSSPLHF. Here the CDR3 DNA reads TGTGCCAGCTCACTCAACTCGGAGCTCTCTTCACCCCTCCACTTT.

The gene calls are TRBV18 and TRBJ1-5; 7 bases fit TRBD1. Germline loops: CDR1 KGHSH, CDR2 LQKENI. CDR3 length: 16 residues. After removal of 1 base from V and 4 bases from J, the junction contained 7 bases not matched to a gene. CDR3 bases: TGTGCCAGCTCACCACAGCCGGGACAGATTAATCAGCCCCAGCATTTT. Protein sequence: CASSPQPGQINQPQHF.

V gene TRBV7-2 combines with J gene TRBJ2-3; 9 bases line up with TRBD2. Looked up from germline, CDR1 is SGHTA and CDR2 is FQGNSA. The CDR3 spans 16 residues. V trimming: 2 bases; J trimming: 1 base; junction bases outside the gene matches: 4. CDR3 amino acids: CASSLWPSGGTDTQYF. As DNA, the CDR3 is TGTGCCAGCAGCTTATGGCCTAGCGGGGGCACAGATACGCAGTATTTT. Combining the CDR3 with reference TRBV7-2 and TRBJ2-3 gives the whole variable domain GAGVSQSPSNKVTEKGKDVELRCDPISGHTALYWYRQSLGQGLEFLIYFQGNSAPDKSGLPSDRFSAERTGGSVSTLTIQRTQQEDSAVYLCASSLWPSGGTDTQYFGPGTRLTVL.

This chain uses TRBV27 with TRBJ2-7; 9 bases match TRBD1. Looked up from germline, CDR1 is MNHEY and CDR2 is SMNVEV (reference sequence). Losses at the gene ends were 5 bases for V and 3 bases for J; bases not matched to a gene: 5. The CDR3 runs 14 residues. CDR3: CASSGEGQGYEQYF. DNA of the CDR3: TGTGCCAGCAGTGGCGAGGGACAGGGCTACGAGCAGTACTTC.

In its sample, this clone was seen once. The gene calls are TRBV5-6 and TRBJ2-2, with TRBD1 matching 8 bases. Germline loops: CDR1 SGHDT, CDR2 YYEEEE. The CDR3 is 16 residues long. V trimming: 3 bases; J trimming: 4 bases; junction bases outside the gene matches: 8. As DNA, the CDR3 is TGTGCCAGCAGCTCAACCGGGACAGGTGCCACCGGGGAGCTGTTTTTT. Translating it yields CASSSTGTGATGELFF. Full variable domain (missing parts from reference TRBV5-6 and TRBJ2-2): DAGVTQSPTHLIKTRGQQVTLRCSPKSGHDTVSWYQQALGQGPQFIFQYYEEEERQRGNFPDRFSGHQFPNYSSELNVNALLLGDSALYLCASSSTGTGATGELFFGEGSRLTVL.

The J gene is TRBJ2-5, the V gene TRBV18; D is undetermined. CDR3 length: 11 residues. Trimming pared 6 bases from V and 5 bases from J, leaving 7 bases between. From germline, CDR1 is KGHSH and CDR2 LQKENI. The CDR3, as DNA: TGTGCCAGCTCTTTTCGTGAGACCCAGTACTTC. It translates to CASSFRETQYF.

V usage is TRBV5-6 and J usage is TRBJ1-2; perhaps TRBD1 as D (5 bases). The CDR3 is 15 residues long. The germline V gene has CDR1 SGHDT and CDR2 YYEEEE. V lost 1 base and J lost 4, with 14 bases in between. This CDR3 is CASSLFRAGIYGYTF. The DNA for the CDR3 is TGTGCCAGCAGCTTGTTCAGGGCGGGGATCTATGGCTACACCTTC.

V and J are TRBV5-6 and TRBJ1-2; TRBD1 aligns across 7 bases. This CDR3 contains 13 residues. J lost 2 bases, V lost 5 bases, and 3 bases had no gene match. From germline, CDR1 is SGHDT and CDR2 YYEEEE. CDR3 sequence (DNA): TGTGCCAGCAGTACAGGGGACAACTATGGCTACACCTTC. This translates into CASSTGDNYGYTF.

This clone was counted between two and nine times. The CDR3 reads CASKEGSNQPQHF. The CDR3 nucleotides read TGTGCCAGCAAGGAGGGAAGCAATCAGCCCCAGCATTTT. J is TRBJ1-5 and V is TRBV27; D not certain. The CDR3 is 13 residues long. In germline, CDR1 is MNHEY, CDR2 SMNVEV (reference sequence). V lost 7 bases, J lost 1 base, and 8 bases lay in between.

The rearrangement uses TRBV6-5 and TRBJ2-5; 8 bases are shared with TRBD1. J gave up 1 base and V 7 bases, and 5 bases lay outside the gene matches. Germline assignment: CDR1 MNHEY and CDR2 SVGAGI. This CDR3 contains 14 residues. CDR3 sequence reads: CASKRQGLQETQYF. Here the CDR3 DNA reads TGTGCCAGCAAGCGACAGGGGCTCCAAGAGACCCAGTACTTC.

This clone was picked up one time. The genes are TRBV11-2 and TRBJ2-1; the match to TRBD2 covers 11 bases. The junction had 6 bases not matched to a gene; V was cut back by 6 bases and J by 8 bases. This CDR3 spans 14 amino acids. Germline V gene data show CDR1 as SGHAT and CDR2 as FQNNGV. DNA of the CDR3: TGTGCCAGCAGAGTAGCGGGAGGGGGCGATGAGCAGTTCTTC. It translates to CASRVAGGGDEQFF. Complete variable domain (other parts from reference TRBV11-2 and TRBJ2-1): EAGVAQSPRYKIIEKRQSVAFWCNPISGHATLYWYQQILGQGPKLLIQFQNNGVVDDSQLPKDRFSAERLKGVDSTLKIQPAKLEDSAVYLCASRVAGGGDEQFFGPGTRLTVL.

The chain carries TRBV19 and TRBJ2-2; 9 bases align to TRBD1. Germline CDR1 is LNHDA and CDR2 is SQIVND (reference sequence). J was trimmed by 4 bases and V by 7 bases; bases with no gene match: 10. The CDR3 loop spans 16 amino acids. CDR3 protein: CASISGRDRVTGELFF. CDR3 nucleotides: TGTGCCAGTATCTCCGGCCGGGACAGGGTCACCGGGGAGCTGTTTTTT.

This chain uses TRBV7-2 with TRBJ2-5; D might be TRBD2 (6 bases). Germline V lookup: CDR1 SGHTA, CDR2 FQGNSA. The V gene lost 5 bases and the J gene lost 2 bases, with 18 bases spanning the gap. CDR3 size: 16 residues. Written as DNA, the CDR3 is TGTGCCAGCAGCGACCTGCGGGCAGGACTACAAGAGACCCAGTACTTC. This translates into CASSDLRAGLQETQYF.

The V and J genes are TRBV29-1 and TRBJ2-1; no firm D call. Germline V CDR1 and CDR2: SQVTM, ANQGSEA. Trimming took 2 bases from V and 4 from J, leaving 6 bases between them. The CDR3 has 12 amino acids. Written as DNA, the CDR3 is TGCAGCGTTGAAATCTTTTACAATGAGCAGTTCTTC. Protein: CSVEIFYNEQFF.

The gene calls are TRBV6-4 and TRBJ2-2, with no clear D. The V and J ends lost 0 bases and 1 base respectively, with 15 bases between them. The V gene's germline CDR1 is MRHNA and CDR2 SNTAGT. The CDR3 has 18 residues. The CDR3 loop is CASSDSFIRTRNTGELFF. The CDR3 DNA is TGTGCCAGCAGTGACTCGTTTATCCGCACGCGGAACACCGGGGAGCTGTTTTTT.

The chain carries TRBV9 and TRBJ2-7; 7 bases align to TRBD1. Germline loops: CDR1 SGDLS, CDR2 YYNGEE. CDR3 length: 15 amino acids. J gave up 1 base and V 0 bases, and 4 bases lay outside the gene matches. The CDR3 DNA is TGTGCCAGCAGCGTAGAACCGGGACAGTCCTACGAGCAGTACTTC. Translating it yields CASSVEPGQSYEQYF.

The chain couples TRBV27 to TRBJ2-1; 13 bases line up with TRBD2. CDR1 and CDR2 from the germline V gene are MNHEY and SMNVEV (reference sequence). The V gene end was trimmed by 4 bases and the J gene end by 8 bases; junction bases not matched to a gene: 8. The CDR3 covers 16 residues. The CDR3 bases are TGTGCCAGCAGTTCACCTTCGACTAGCGGGGGGTATGAGCAGTTCTTC. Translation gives CASSSPSTSGGYEQFF.

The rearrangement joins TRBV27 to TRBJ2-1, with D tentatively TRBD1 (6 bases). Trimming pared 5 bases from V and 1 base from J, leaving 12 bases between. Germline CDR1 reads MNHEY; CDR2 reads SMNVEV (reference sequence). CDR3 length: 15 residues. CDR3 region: CASSRGHPSYNEQFF. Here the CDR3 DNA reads TGTGCCAGCAGTAGGGGACATCCGTCCTACAATGAGCAGTTCTTC.

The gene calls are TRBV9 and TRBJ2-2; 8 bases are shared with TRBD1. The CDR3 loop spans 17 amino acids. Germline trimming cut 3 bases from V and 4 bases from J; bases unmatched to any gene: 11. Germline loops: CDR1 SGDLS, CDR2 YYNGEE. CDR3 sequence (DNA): TGTGCCAGCAGCGCTCCCCAGGGGGCGATGATCACCGGGGAGCTGTTTTTT. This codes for CASSAPQGAMITGELFF.